This T cell receptor beta chain was profiled in a study of OX40 agonist ivuxolimab in advanced cancers. Whole-study context: One patient with hepatocellular carcinoma and two with cutaneous melanoma, three in all, had partial responses.

Germline CDR1 SGHRS, CDR2 YFSETQ. V was shortened by 4 bases and J by 7 bases, with 6 bases between the two germline ends. The CDR3 runs 12 residues. This clone was counted between two and nine times. Clones were sequenced by immunoSEQ multiplex PCR, and TCRdb holds only the in-frame ones, with some missing. The table records tens of thousands of clones, roughly nine tenths of them present only once. The rearrangement links TRBV5-1 to TRBJ1-6; no definite D call. The source material was CD4+ or CD8+ T cells sorted from blood, sampled in a trial of the OX40 agonist ivuxolimab. The clonotype originates from an adult with an advanced solid tumor such as melanoma, head and neck, liver or kidney cancer. The CDR3 region is CASSEMNSPLHF. CDR3 coding DNA: TGCGCCAGCAGCGAAATGAATTCACCCCTCCACTTT.